This T cell receptor beta chain was obtained from a study of cytomegalovirus exposure and HLA in healthy donors. On the study more broadly: Early on, a data release was issued that held about 85 million unique TCRs from HLA-typed donors. Study-wide points: Segments of the TCR beta V type were, in most cases, productive about 87% or about 30% of the time in an earlier analysis. With DRB1 most and HLA-C fewest, TCR association rates differed between HLA loci in a later analysis.

Germline values: CDR1 MNHEY, CDR2 SMNVEV (reference sequence). Germline trimming cut 4 bases from V and 5 bases from J; bases unmatched to any gene: 10. The CDR3 spans 15 residues. The count of this clone is one. Antigen unknown. PCR primers comprised 60 Vbeta and 13 Jbeta primers. Libraries were prepared by immunoSEQ multiplex PCR; TCRdb keeps only in-frame clonotypes and omits some of them. The sample lists over 140,000 clones; 65% to 85% were seen once. The sequence came from a man in his fifties in good health and CMV-seronegative. Material: PBMCs. V is TRBV27 and J is TRBJ2-5; TRBD2 matches 7 bases. CDR3 region: CASSSHSSGRETQYF. For the CDR3, the DNA is TGTGCCAGCAGTTCTCACTCCTCCGGGAGGGAGACCCAGTACTTC.